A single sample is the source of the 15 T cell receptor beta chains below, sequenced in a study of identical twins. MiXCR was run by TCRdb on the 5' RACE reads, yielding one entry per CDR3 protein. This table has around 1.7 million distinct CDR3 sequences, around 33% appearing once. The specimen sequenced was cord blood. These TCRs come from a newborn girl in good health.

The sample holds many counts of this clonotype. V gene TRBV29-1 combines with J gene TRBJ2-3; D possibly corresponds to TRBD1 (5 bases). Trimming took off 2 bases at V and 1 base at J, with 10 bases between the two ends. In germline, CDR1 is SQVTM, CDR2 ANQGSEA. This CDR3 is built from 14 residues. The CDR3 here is CSVETSRGTDTQYF. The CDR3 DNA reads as TGCAGCGTTGAAACCTCCAGGGGCACAGATACGCAGTATTTT.

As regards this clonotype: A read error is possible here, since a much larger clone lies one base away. CDR3 region: CASSFGTGGVSPYEQYF. In DNA form, the CDR3 reads TGTGCCAGCAGTTTCGGGACAGGGGGCGTAAGCCCCTACGAGCAGTACTTC. The genes are TRBV6-6 and TRBJ2-7; the match to TRBD1 covers 12 bases. The CDR3 is 17 residues long. Germline CDR1 is MNHNY and CDR2 is SVGAGI (reference sequence). J lost 2 bases, V lost 4 bases, and 9 bases had no gene match.

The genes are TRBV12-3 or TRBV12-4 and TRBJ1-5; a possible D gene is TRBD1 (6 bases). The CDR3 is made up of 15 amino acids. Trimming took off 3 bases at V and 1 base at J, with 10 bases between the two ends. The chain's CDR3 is CASSFGTRSNQPQHF. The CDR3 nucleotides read TGTGCCAGCAGTTTTGGGACAAGAAGCAATCAGCCCCAGCATTTT.

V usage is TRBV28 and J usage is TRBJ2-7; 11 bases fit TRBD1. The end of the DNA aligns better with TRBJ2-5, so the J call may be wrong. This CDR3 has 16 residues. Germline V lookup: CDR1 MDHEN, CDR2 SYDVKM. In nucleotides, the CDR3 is TGTGCCGACAGTTTGTGGGACAGGGGGGTTGCAGAGACCCAGTACTTC. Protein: CADSLWDRGVAETQYF.

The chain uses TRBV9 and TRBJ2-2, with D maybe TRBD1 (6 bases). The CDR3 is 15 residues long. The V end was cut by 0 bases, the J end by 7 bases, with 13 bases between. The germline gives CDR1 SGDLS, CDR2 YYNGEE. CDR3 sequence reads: CASSVGNQGIGELFF. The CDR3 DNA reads TGTGCCAGCAGCGTAGGAAACCAGGGGATCGGGGAGCTGTTTTTT.

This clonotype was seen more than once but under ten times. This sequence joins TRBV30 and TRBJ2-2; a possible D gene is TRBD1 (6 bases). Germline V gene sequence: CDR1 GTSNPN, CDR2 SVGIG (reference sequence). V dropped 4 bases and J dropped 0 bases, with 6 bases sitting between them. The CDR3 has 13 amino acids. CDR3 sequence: CAWNRANTGELFF. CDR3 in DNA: TGTGCCTGGAACAGGGCGAACACCGGGGAGCTGTTTTTT.

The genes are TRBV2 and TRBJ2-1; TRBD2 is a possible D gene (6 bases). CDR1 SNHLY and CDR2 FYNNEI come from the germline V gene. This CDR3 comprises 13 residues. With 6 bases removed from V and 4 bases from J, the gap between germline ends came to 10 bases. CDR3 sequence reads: CASRDYSYNEQFF. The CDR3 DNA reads TGTGCCAGCAGGGACTACAGTTACAATGAGCAGTTCTTC.

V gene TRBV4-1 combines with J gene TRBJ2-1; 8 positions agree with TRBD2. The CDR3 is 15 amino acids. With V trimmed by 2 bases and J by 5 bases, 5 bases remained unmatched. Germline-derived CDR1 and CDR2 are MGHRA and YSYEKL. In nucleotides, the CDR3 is TGCGCCAGCAGCCAATTGGGACTAGACAACAATGAGCAGTTCTTC. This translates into CASSQLGLDNNEQFF.

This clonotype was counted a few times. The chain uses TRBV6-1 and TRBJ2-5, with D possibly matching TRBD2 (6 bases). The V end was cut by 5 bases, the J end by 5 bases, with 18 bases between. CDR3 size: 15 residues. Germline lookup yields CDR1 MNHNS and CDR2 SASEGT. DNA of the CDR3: TGTGCCAGCAGTTGGGAGACTAGAGAAGTGGAGACCCAGTACTTC. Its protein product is CASSWETREVETQYF.

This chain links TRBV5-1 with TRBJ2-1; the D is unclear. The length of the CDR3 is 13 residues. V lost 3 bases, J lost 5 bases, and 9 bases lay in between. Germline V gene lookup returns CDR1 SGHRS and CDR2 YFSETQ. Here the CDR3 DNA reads TGCGCCAGCAGCTACGTCCCTAACAATGAGCAGTTCTTC. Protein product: CASSYVPNNEQFF.

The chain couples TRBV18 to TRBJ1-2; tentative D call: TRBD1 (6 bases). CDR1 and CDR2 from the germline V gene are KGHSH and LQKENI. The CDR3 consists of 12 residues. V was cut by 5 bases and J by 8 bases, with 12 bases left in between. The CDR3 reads CASSFRQDGYTF. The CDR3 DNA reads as TGTGCCAGCTCATTCCGACAGGACGGCTACACCTTC.

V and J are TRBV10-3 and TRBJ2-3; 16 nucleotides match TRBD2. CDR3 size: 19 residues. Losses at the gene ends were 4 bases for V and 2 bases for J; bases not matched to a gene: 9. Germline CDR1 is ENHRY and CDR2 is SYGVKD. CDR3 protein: CAISGTPGLAGGPTDTQYF. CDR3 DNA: TGTGCCATCAGTGGCACTCCGGGACTAGCGGGGGGGCCCACAGATACGCAGTATTTT.

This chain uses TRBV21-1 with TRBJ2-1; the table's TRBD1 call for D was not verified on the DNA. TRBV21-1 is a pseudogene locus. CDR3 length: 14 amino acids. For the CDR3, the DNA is TGTGCCAAAAGGCACCCGAACGGGGGCAATGAGCAGTTCTTC. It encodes CAKRHPNGGNEQFF.

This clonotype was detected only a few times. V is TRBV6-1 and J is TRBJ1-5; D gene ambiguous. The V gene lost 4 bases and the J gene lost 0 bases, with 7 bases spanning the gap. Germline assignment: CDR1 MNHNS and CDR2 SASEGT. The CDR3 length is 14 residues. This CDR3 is CASSGRISNQPQHF. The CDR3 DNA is TGTGCCAGCAGTGGACGGATTAGCAATCAGCCCCAGCATTTT.

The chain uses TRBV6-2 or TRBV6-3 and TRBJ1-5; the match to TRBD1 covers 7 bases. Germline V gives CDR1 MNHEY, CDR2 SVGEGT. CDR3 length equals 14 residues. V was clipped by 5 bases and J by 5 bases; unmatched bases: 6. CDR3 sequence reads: CASSIKGAYQPQHF. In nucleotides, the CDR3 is TGTGCCAGCAGTATTAAGGGGGCTTATCAGCCCCAGCATTTT.